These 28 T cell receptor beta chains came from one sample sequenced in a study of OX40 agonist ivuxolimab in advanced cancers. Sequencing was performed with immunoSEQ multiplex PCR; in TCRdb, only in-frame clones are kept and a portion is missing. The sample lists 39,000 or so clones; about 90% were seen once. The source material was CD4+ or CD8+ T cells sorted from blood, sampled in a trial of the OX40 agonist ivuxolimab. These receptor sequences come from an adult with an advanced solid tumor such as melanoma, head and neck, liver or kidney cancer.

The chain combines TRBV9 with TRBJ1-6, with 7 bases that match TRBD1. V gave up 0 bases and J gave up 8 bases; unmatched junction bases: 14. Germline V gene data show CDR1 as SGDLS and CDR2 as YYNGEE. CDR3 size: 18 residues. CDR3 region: CASSVDPFLGGRHSPLHF. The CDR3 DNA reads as TGTGCCAGCAGCGTAGACCCCTTTTTAGGGGGCAGGCATTCACCCCTCCACTTT. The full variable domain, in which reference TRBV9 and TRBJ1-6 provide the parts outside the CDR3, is DSGVTQTPKHLITATGQRVTLRCSPRSGDLSVYWYQQSLDQGLQFLIQYYNGEERAKGNILERFSAQQFPDLHSELNLSSLELGDSALYFCASSVDPFLGGRHSPLHFGNGTRLTVT.

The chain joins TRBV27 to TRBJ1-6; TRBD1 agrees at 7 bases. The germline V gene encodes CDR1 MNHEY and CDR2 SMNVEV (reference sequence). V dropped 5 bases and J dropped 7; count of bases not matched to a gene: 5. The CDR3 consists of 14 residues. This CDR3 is CASSRPDRNSPLHF. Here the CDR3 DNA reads TGTGCCAGCAGTCGTCCGGACAGGAATTCACCCCTCCACTTT.

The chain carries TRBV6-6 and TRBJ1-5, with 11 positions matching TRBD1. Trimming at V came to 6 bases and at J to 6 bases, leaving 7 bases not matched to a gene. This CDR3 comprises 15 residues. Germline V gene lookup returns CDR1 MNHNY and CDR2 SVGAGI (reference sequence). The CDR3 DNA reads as TGTGCCAGCAGGGGCCGGGGGACAGGGGGTCAGCCCCAGCATTTT. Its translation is CASRGRGTGGQPQHF.

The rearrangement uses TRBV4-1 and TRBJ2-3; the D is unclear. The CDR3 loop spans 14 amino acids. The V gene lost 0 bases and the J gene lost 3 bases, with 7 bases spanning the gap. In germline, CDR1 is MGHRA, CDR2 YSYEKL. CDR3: CASSQDRETDTQYF. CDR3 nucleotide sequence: TGCGCCAGCAGCCAAGATCGTGAGACAGATACGCAGTATTTT.

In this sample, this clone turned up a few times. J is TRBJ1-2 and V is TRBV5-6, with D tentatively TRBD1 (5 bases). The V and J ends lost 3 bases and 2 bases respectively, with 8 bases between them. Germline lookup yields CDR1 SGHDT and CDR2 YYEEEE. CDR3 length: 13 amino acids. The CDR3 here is CASSSGGNYGYTF. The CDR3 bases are TGTGCCAGCAGCTCCGGGGGAAACTATGGCTACACCTTC.

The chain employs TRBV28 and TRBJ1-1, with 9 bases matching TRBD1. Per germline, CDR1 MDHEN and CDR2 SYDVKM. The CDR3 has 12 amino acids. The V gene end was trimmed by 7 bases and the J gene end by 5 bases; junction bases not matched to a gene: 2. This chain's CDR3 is CASKTGGTEAFF. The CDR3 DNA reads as TGTGCCAGCAAGACAGGGGGGACTGAAGCTTTCTTT.

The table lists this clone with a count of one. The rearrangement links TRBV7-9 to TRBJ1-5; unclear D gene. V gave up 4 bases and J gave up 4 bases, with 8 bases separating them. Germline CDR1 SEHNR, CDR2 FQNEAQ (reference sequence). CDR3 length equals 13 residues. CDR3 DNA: TGTGCCAGCAGCTCGACTGGGAATCAGCCCCAGCATTTT. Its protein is CASSSTGNQPQHF.

The CDR3 nucleotides are TGCGCCAGCAGCCAAAATTCAGGGTCCTACAATGAGCAGTTCTTC. It yields the protein CASSQNSGSYNEQFF. The chain joins TRBV4-3 to TRBJ2-1, with TRBD1 as a possible D gene (5 bases). The CDR3 spans 15 residues. The V end was cut by 2 bases, the J end by 1 base, with 9 bases between. Per germline, CDR1 LGHNA and CDR2 YSLEER.

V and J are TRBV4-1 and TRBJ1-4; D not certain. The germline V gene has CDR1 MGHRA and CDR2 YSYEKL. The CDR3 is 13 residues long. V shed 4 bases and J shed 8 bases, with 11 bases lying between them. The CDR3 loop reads CASSLIVGEKLFF. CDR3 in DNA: TGCGCCAGCAGCCTCATAGTCGGCGAAAAACTGTTTTTT.

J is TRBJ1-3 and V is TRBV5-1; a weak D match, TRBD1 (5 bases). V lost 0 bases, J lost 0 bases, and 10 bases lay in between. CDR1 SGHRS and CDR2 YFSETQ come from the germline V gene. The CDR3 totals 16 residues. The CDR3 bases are TGCGCCAGCAGCTTGGGACAGACCAACTCTGGAAACACCATATATTTT. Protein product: CASSLGQTNSGNTIYF. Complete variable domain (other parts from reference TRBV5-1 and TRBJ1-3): KAGVTQTPRYLIKTRGQQVTLSCSPISGHRSVSWYQQTPGQGLQFLFEYFSETQRNKGNFPGRFSGRQFSNSRSEMNVSTLELGDSALYLCASSLGQTNSGNTIYFGEGSWLTVV.

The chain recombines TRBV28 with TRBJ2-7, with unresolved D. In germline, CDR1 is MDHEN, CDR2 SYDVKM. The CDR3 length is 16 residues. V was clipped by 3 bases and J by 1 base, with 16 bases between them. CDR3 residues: CASSFFLGDPSYEQYF. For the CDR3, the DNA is TGTGCCAGCAGTTTTTTTCTCGGCGATCCGTCCTACGAGCAGTACTTC. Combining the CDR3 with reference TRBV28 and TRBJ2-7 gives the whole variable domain DVKVTQSSRYLVKRTGEKVFLECVQDMDHENMFWYRQDPGLGLRLIYFSYDVKMKEKGDIPEGYSVSREKKERFSLILESASTNQTSMYLCASSFFLGDPSYEQYFGPGTRLTVT.

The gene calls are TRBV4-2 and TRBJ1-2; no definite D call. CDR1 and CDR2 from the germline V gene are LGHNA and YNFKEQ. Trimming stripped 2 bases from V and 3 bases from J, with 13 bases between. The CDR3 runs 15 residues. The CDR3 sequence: CASSQRRMIDYGYTF. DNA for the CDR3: TGTGCCAGCAGCCAACGTAGGATGATCGACTATGGCTACACCTTC.

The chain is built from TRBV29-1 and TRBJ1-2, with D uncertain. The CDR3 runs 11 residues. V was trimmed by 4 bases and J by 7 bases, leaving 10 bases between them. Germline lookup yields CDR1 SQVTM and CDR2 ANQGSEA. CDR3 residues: CSVGGAVGYTF. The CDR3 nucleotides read TGCAGCGTTGGCGGAGCTGTTGGCTACACCTTC. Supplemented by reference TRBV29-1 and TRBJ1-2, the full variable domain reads SAVISQKPSRDICQRGTSLTIQCQVDSQVTMMFWYRQQPGQSLTLIATANQGSEATYESGFVIDKFPISRPNLTFSTLTVSNMSPEDSSIYLCSVGGAVGYTFGSGTRLTVV.

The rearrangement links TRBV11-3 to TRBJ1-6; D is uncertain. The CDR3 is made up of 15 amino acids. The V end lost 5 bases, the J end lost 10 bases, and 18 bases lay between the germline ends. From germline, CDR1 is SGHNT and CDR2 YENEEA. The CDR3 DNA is TGTGCCAGCAGCCCACCGGAGAGGGCAGGATCACCCCTCCACTTT. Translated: CASSPPERAGSPLHF.

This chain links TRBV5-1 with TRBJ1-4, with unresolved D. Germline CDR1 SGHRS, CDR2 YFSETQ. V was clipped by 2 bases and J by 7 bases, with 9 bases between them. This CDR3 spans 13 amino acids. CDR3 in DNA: TGCGCCAGCAGCTTAACTCCAGGTGAAAAACTGTTTTTT. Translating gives CASSLTPGEKLFF. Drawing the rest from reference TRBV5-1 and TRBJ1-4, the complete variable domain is KAGVTQTPRYLIKTRGQQVTLSCSPISGHRSVSWYQQTPGQGLQFLFEYFSETQRNKGNFPGRFSGRQFSNSRSEMNVSTLELGDSALYLCASSLTPGEKLFFGSGTQLSVL.

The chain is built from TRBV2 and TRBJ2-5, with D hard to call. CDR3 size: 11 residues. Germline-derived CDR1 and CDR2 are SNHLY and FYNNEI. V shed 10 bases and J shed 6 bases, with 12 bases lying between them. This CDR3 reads CATVLSQTQYF. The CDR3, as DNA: TGTGCCACCGTTCTGTCTCAGACCCAGTACTTC. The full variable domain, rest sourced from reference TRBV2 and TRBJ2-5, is EPEVTQTPSHQVTQMGQEVILRCVPISNHLYFYWYRQILGQKVEFLVSFYNNEISEKSEIFDDQFSVERPDGSNFTLKIRSTKLEDSAMYFCATVLSQTQYFGPGTRLLVL.

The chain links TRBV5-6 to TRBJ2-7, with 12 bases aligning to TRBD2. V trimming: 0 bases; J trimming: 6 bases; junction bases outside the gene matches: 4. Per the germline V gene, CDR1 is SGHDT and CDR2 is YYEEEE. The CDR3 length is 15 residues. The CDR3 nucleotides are TGTGCCAGCAGCTTGGGACTAGCGGGGGCCCCCGAGCAGTACTTC. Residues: CASSLGLAGAPEQYF.

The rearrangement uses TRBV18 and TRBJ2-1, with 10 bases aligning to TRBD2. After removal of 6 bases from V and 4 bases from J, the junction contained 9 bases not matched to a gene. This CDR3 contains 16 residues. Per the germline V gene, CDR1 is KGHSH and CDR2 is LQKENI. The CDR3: CASSRSGGAGYNEQFF. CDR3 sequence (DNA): TGTGCCAGCTCCCGAAGCGGGGGGGCCGGGTACAATGAGCAGTTCTTC.

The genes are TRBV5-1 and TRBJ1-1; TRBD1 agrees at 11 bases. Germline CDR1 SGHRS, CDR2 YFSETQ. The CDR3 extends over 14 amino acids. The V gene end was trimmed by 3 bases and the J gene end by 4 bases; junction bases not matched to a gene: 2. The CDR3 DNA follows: TGCGCCAGCAGCTGGACAGGGGGCTCCACTGAAGCTTTCTTT. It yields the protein CASSWTGGSTEAFF.

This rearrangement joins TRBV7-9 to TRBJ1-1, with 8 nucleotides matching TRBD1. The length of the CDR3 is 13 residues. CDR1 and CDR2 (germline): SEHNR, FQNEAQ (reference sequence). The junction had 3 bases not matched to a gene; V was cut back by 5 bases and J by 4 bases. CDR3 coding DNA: TGTGCCAGCAGCGCAACAGGGGGCACTGAAGCTTTCTTT. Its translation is CASSATGGTEAFF.

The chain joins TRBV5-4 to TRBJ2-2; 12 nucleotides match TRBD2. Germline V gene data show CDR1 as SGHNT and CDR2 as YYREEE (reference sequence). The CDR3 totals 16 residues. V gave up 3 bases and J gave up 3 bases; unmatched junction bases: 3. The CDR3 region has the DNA TGTGCCAGCAGCTCCCTAGCGGGGGGGGACACCGGGGAGCTGTTTTTT. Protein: CASSSLAGGDTGELFF.

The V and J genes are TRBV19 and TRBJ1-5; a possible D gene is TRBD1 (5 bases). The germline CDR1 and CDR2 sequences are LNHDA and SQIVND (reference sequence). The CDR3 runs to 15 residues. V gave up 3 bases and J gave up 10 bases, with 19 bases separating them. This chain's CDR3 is CASSIVTSGGYPQHF. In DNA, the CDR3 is TGTGCCAGTAGTATTGTTACAAGCGGGGGGTACCCCCAGCATTTT.

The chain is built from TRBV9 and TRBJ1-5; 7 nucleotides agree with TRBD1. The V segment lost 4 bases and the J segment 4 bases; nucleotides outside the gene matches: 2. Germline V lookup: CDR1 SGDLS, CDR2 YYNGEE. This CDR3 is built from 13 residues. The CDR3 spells CASSTQGNQPQHF. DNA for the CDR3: TGTGCCAGCAGCACACAGGGGAATCAGCCCCAGCATTTT.

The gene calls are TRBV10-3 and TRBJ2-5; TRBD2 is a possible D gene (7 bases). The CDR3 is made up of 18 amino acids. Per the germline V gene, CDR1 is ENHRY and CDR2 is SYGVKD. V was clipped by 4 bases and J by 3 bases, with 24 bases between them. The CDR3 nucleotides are TGTGCCATCAGTGTAGGGTCCCTAGGGGGGGCCGAAGAAGAGACCCAGTACTTC. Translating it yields CAISVGSLGGAEEETQYF.

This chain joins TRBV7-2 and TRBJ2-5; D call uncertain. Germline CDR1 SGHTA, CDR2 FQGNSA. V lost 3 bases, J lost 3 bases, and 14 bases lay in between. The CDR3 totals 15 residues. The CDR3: CASSFNKGSEETQYF. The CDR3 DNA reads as TGTGCCAGCAGCTTTAATAAAGGATCCGAAGAGACCCAGTACTTC.

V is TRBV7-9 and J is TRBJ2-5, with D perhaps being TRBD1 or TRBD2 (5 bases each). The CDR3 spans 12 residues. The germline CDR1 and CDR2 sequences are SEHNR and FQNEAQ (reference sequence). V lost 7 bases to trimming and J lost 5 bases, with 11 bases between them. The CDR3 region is CASNRGVETQYF. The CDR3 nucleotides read TGTGCCAGCAACAGAGGGGTGGAGACCCAGTACTTC.

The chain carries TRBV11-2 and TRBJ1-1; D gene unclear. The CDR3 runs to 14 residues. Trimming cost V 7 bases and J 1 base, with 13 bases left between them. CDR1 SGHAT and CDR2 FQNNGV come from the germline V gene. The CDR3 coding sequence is TGTGCCAGCACCACTGGCGGGTGGAACACTGAAGCTTTCTTT. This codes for CASTTGGWNTEAFF.

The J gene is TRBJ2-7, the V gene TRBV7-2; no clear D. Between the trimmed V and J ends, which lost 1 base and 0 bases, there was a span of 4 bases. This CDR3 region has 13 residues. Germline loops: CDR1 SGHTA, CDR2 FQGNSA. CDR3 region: CASSLGYSYEQYF. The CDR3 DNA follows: TGTGCCAGCAGCTTAGGGTACTCCTACGAGCAGTACTTC.